This T cell receptor beta chain was retrieved from a study of shared clonotypes between healthy human individuals. Study details: Per donor, CD8 memory used one plate, CD8 naive used two, CD4 memory used three and CD4 naive used three.

Assay: immunoSEQ multiplex PCR; the TCRdb copy retains only in-frame clones and omits some. Here the sample spans around 750,000 clones, under 80% being singletons. This TCR derives from a woman aged 25 to 45 in good health. Specimen: memory CD4+ T cells sorted from blood. Subset described: CD45RA-negative fraction.

As DNA, the CDR3 is TGTGCCTGGAGGGGCTACACAGATACGCAGTATTTT. Amino acids: CAWRGYTDTQYF. This chain uses TRBV30 with TRBJ2-3; D is uncertain. This CDR3 is built from 12 residues. CDR1 is GTSNPN, CDR2 SVGIG, per germline (reference sequence). V was clipped by 3 bases and J by 2 bases, with 6 bases between them.